The source of this T cell receptor beta chain is a study of CD8+ T cells in alopecia areata listed by TCRdb under 2018. Turning to the overall study: The treated patients, all with moderate-to-severe alopecia areata, were enrolled in an open-label pilot trial of oral tofacitinib given at 5 to 10 mg twice daily. The study used high-throughput TCRbeta sequencing to examine T cell clonal expansion in alopecia areata, in both the C3H/HeJ mouse model and human patients. Tofacitinib-treated patients had biopsies at baseline and at 4 and 24 weeks of treatment, with a later scalp biopsy in several patients. Tofacitinib was administered for 6 to 18 months, and 6 months of follow-up off drug were then conducted to assess delayed response and recurrence. On the human side, TCRbeta sequencing was run on scalp tissue and on sorted CD4+ and CD8+ peripheral blood T cells from healthy controls and from alopecia areata patients with either patchy or totalis/universalis disease. Amplification of TCRbeta CDR3 regions was done by immunoSEQ multiplex PCR using 35 Vbeta forward primers and 13 Jbeta reverse primers. RNA was extracted with the PAXgene miRNA kit for fixed scalp, the miRNeasy kit for PBMCs, and the RNeasy kit for mouse skin. Clonality in the scalp was compared among normal scalp (n=4), patchy alopecia areata scalp (n=8), and alopecia totalis/universalis scalp (n=8).

The library was generated by the immunoSEQ multiplex PCR assay. For TCR sequencing, RNA was extracted from every sample and reverse transcribed into cDNA to serve as template. First-strand cDNA was synthesized using SuperScript III with a 2:1 mix of oligo-dT and random hexamers. A synthetic immune receptor repertoire was used to gauge amplification bias, and whatever bias remained was removed computationally. In the authors' own workflow: Raw reads were preprocessed to remove errors, and CDR3 was defined by IMGT conventions from the conserved cysteine to phenylalanine. Clonality was computed by normalizing Shannon entropy by log2 of the number of productive unique TCRs and subtracting the result from 1. Whether each scalp clone was CD4 or CD8 was inferred by checking scalp TCRbeta sequences against the CD4 and CD8 repertoires from sorted blood. Entries here come from immuneACCESS through TCRdb and include only in-frame sequences with V and J called. Some clones fail to appear in such tables; in the studies checked, an unresolved V gene covers under half of the shortfall, and the cause of the remainder is unknown. V and J calls plus clone size are reproduced from that table; the DNA served to infer D and trimming. This sample holds 200,000 to 250,000 clones; approximately 61% were observed only once. Clones ranked in the top ten supply 0.45% of the sample.

The germline V gene yields ENHRY for CDR1 and SYGVKD for CDR2. The CDR3 covers 15 residues, taking in both the cysteine and the phenylalanine. The entry retains the CDR3 DNA only, 45 bases that are in frame from base 1. V is clipped by 3 bases and J by 8 bases, and the sequence between their germline boundaries is 17 bases long. In regard to this clone: There is no known antigen for this receptor. No quality values exist for individual bases; no much larger clone is one base distant.

The sample's time point label, in plain terms: baseline before oral tofacitinib. Lesional scalp punch biopsies and peripheral blood were obtained from alopecia areata patients. PBMCs were separated by density centrifugation and stained for CD3, CD4 and CD8, after which CD4+ and CD8+ T cells were sorted on a FACSAria. What the study reported, not specific to this receptor: Shared TCR sequences between patients were less evident than in mice, which may be partly attributable to HLA diversity in the patient population. Resident alphabeta T cells in normal human skin are also sequenced, complicating scalp TCR repertoire analysis, unlike mouse skin dominated by gammadelta T cells. Compared with normal scalp, lesional scalp had higher clonality and more expanded CD8+ clones, particularly in alopecia totalis/universalis, a pattern that suggests antigenic drive.

This specimen consisted of CD4+ T cells sorted from blood, obtained at week 0. The chain links TRBV10-3 with TRBJ2-1; the D region possibly corresponds to TRBD1 (5 bases align). This receptor was taken from a human donor with alopecia areata. The CDR3 is CAISEDSRSLDEQFF. In nucleotides, the sequence is TGTGCCATCAGTGAAGACAGTCGTTCGTTGGATGAGCAGTTCTTC.